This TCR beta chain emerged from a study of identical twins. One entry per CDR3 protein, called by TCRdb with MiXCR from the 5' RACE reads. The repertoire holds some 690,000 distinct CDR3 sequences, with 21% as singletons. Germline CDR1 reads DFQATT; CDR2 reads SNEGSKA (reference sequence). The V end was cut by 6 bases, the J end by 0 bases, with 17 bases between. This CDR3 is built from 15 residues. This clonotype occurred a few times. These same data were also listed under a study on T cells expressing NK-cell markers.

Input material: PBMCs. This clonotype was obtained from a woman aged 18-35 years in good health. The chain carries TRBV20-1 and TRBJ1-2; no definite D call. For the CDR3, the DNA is TGCAGTGCCCCGGCTCAGGCCACATCTAACTATGGCTACACCTTC. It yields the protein CSAPAQATSNYGYTF.